In its sample, the clone carrying this T cell receptor beta chain was seen many times. The data derive from a study of CD8+CD57+ T cells in acquired aplastic anemia. Genomic DNA was employed as the template in profiling TCR beta VDJ and CDR3. One entry per CDR3 protein, called by TCRdb with MiXCR from the reads. The repertoire holds about 210,000 distinct CDR3 sequences, almost 35% seen once, with more than 0.95% in the top ten. Sequenced: sorted CD4+, CD8+, or CD8+CD57+ T cells (not recorded which) from PBMCs. The receptor comes from a human donor in good health, serving as a control.

The CDR3 bases are TGTGCCAGCAGCTTGTTGGGGGGTGACAATTCACCCCTCCACTTT. Protein sequence: CASSLLGGDNSPLHF. The chain couples TRBV5-6 to TRBJ1-6, with D perhaps matching TRBD1 (5 bases). Per the germline V gene, CDR1 is SGHDT and CDR2 is YYEEEE. V was pared by 1 base and J by 7 bases, with 12 bases between. This CDR3 has 15 amino acids. Complete variable domain (other parts from reference TRBV5-6 and TRBJ1-6): DAGVTQSPTHLIKTRGQQVTLRCSPKSGHDTVSWYQQALGQGPQFIFQYYEEEERQRGNFPDRFSGHQFPNYSSELNVNALLLGDSALYLCASSLLGGDNSPLHFGNGTRLTVT.